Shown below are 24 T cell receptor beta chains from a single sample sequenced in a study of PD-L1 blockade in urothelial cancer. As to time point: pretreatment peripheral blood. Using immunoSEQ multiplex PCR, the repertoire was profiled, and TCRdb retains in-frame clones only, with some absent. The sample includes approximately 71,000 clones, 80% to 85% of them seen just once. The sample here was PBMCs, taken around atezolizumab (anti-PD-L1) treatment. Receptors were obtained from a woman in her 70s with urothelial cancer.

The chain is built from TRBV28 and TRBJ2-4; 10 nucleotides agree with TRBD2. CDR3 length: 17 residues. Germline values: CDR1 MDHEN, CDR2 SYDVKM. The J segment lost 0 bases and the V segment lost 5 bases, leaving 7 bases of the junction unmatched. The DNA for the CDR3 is TGTGCCAGCAGTCCGTTTACTAGCGGGAAAGCCAAAAACATTCAGTACTTC. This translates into CASSPFTSGKAKNIQYF.

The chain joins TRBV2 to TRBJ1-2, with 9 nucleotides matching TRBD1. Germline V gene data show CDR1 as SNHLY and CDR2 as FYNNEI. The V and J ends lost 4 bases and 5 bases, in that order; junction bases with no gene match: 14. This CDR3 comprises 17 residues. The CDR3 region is CASSGIPVADRGYGYTF. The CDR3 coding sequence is TGTGCCAGCAGTGGAATTCCTGTCGCGGACAGGGGTTATGGCTACACCTTC. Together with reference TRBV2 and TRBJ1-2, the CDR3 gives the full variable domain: EPEVTQTPSHQVTQMGQEVILRCVPISNHLYFYWYRQILGQKVEFLVSFYNNEISEKSEIFDDQFSVERPDGSNFTLKIRSTKLEDSAMYFCASSGIPVADRGYGYTFGSGTRLTVV.

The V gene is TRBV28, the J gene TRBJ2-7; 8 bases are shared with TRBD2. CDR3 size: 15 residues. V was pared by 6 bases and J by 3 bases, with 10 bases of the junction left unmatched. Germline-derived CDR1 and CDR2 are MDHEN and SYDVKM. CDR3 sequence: CASSPPHGGVYEQYF. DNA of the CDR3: TGTGCCAGCAGCCCACCTCACGGGGGGGTCTACGAGCAGTACTTC. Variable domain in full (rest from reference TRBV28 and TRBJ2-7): DVKVTQSSRYLVKRTGEKVFLECVQDMDHENMFWYRQDPGLGLRLIYFSYDVKMKEKGDIPEGYSVSREKKERFSLILESASTNQTSMYLCASSPPHGGVYEQYFGPGTRLTVT.

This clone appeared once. CDR3 sequence: CASSYSGTGDSPLHF. In nucleotides, the CDR3 is TGTGCCAGCAGTTACTCGGGGACAGGGGATTCACCCCTCCACTTT. The gene calls are TRBV6-5 and TRBJ1-6, with 10 positions matching TRBD1. The germline V gene encodes CDR1 MNHEY and CDR2 SVGAGI. This CDR3 region has 15 residues. V dropped 0 bases and J dropped 8; count of bases not matched to a gene: 1.

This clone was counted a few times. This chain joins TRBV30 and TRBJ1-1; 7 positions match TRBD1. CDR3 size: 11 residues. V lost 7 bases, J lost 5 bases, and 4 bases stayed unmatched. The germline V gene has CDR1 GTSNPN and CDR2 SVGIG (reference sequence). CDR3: CASARGTEAFF. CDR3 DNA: TGTGCCTCAGCCAGGGGGACTGAAGCTTTCTTT.

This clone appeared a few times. The CDR3 DNA is TGTGCCAGTAGTTCGGGGTCACTGGGGGAGCAGTACTTC. It codes for CASSSGSLGEQYF. The chain recombines TRBV19 with TRBJ2-7; tentative D call: TRBD2 (5 bases). Germline V gives CDR1 LNHDA, CDR2 SQIVND (reference sequence). Trimming took 5 bases from V and 7 from J, leaving 15 bases between them. There are 13 residues in the CDR3. Based on the CDR3 plus reference TRBV19 and TRBJ2-7, the full variable domain is DGGITQSPKYLFRKEGQNVTLSCEQNLNHDAMYWYRQDPGQGLRLIYYSQIVNDFQKGDIAEGYSVSREKKESFPLTVTSAQKNPTAFYLCASSSGSLGEQYFGPGTRLTVT.

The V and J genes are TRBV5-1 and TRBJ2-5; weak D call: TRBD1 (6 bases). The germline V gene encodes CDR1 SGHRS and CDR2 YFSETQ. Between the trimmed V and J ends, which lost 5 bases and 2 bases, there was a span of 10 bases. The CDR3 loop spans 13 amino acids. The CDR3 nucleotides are TGCGCCAGCAGTACAGGGTCTCAAGAGACCCAGTACTTC. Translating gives CASSTGSQETQYF.

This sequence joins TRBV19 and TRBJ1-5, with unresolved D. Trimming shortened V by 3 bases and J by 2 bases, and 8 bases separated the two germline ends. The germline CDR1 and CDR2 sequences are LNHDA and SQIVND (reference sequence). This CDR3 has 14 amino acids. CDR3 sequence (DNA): TGTGCCAGTAGTATTACTAGGGGCAATCAGCCCCAGCATTTT. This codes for CASSITRGNQPQHF.

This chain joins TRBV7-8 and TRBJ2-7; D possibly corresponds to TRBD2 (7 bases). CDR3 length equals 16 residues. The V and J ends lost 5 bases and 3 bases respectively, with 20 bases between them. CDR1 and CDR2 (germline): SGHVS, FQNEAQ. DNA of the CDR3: TGTGCCAGCAGCCCCCTACGTGGGGGGGCCTACTACGAGCAGTACTTC. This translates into CASSPLRGGAYYEQYF.

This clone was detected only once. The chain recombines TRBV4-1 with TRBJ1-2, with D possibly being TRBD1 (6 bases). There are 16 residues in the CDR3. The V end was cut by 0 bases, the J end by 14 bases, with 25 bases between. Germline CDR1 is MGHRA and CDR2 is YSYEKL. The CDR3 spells CASSQDRDTSVPTTTF. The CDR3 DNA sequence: TGCGCCAGCAGCCAAGATCGGGACACCTCAGTCCCGACTACGACCTTC.

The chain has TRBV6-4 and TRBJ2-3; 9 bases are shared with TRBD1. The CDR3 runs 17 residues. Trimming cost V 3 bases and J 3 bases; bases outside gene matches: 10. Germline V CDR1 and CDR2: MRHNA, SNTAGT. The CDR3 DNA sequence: TGTGCCAGCAGTGAATATCCGGGACAGGGTTTTACAGATACGCAGTATTTT. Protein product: CASSEYPGQGFTDTQYF.

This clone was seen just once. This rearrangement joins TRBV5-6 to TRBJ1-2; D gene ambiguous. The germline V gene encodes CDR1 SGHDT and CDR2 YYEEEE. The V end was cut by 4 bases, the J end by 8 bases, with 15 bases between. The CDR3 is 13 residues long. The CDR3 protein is CASSPLGGDGYTF. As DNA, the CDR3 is TGTGCCAGCAGCCCCCTGGGAGGTGACGGCTACACCTTC.

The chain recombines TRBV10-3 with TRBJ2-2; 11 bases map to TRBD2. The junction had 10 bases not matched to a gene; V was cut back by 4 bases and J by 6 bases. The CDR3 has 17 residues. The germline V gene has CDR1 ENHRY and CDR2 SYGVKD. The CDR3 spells CAISGGASGGTPGELFF. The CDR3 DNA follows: TGTGCCATCAGTGGTGGGGCTAGCGGGGGGACCCCCGGGGAGCTGTTTTTT.

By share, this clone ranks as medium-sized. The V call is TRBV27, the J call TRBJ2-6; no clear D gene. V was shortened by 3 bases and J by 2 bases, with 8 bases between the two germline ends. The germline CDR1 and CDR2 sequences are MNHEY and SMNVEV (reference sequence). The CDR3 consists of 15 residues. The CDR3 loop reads CASSFLEAGANVLTF. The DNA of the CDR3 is TGTGCCAGCAGTTTCTTAGAAGCTGGGGCCAACGTCCTGACTTTC.

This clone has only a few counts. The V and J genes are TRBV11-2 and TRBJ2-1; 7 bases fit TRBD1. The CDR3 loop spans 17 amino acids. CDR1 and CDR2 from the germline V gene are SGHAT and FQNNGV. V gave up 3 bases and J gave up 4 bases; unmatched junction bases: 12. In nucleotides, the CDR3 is TGTGCCAGCAGCTTGGGGACGACAGGGTTTACGTACAATGAGCAGTTCTTC. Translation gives CASSLGTTGFTYNEQFF.

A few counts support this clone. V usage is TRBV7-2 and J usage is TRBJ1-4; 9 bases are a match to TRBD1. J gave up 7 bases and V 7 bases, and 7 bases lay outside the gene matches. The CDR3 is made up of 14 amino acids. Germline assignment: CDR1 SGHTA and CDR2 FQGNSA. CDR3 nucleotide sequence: TGTGCCAGCACCAAGGACAGGGGACCTGAAAAACTGTTTTTT. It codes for CASTKDRGPEKLFF.

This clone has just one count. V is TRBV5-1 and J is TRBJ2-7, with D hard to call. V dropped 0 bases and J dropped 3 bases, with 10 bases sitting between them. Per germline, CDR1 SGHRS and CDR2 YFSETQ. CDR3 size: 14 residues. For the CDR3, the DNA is TGCGCCAGCAGCTTGGCCAAGTCCGGCTACGAGCAGTACTTC. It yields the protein CASSLAKSGYEQYF.

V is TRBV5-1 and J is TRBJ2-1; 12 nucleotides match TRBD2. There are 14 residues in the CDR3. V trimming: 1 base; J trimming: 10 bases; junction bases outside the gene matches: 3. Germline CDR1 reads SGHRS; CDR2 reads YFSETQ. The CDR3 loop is CASSLSTSGGEQFF. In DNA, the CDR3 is TGCGCCAGCAGCTTGTCTACTAGCGGGGGGGAGCAGTTCTTC.

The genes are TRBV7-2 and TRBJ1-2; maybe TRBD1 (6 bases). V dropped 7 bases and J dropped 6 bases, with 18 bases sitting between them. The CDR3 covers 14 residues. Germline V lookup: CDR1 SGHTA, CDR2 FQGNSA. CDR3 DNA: TGTGCCAGCACCAAGAAGACAGGAGGTGATGGCTACACCTTC. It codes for CASTKKTGGDGYTF.

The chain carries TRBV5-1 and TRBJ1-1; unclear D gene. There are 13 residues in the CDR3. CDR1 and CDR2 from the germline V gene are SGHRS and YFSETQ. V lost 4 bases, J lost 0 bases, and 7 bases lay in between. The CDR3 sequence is CASSRDMNTEAFF. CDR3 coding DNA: TGCGCCAGCAGCCGTGACATGAACACTGAAGCTTTCTTT.

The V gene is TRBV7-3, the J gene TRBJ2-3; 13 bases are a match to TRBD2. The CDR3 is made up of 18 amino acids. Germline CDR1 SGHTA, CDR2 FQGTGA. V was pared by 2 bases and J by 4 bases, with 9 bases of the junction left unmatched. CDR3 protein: CASSLLPWTSGSSDTQYF. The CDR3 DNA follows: TGTGCCAGCAGCTTACTACCGTGGACTAGCGGGAGCTCAGATACGCAGTATTTT.

The CDR3 loop is CASSLSGIDNEQFF. CDR3 bases: TGTGCCAGCAGCTTATCAGGGATCGACAATGAGCAGTTCTTC. The chain joins TRBV7-7 to TRBJ2-1, with D possibly matching TRBD1 (5 bases). The V end was cut by 2 bases, the J end by 5 bases, with 10 bases between. This CDR3 has 14 residues. In germline, CDR1 is SSHAT, CDR2 FNYEAQ (reference sequence).

The CDR3: CASSLGTTYNEQFF. DNA for the CDR3: TGTGCCAGCAGCTTAGGGACTACCTACAATGAGCAGTTCTTC. The V call is TRBV7-2, the J call TRBJ2-1; tentatively, D is TRBD2 (6 bases). The CDR3 covers 14 residues. Germline V gene sequence: CDR1 SGHTA, CDR2 FQGNSA. V was pared by 1 base and J by 2 bases, with 6 bases between.

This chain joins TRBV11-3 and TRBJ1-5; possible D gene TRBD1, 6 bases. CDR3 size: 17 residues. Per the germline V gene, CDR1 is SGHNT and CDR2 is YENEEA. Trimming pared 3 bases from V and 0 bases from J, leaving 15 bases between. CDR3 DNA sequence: TGTGCCAGCAGCTTTGGACAGAGTCCTTATAGCAATCAGCCCCAGCATTTT. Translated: CASSFGQSPYSNQPQHF.